This T cell receptor (beta chain) is drawn from a study of T cells after yellow fever vaccination. Across the study: Preparation of fractions with low cell numbers was performed using SMART-Seq v4 Ultra Low Input. Study results and caveats: Contaminating bulk clonotypes could be abundant in FACS-sorted repertoires. Researchers report a weaker secondary response that nonetheless peaked faster, day 5 versus 15.

V lost 5 bases to trimming and J lost 5 bases, with 22 bases between them. The CDR3 sequence is 17 residues long. Looked up from germline, CDR1 is SGHNT and CDR2 is YYREEE (reference sequence). As TCR cDNA was made by 5'RACE template switching, a universal primer site and UMIs were added. One entry per CDR3 protein results from TCRdb running MiXCR on the 5' RACE reads. This sample has hundreds of thousands of distinct CDR3 sequences; 17% occur once, and the top ten carry 17%. Note on this clonotype: As yet, its antigen is unknown.

This sequence joins TRBV5-4 and TRBJ2-2; possibly TRBD2 for D (7 bases). The sample in question was PBMCs, obtained around 5 days after the first yellow fever vaccination. The receptor was isolated from a man younger than 30 who received the YFV17D yellow fever vaccine. The CDR3 is CASSWDGGPGGTGELFF. CDR3 DNA sequence: TGTGCCAGCAGTTGGGATGGGGGGCCCGGGGGGACCGGGGAGCTGTTTTTT.